This T cell receptor (beta chain) was recorded in a study of T cells in Graves' hyperthyroidism and ophthalmopathy. This clonotype was counted between two and nine times. Researchers took RNA transcripts and amplified the TCR beta CDR3 regions from them. The TCR CDR3 was amplified in a first-round RT-PCR using the HTBI primer set. Via MiXCR, TCRdb re-called the multiplex PCR reads, giving one row per CDR3 protein. The sample has under 350,000 distinct CDR3 sequences, 15% to 20% seen once. This sequence was found in a woman in her fifties or sixties with Graves' ophthalmopathy. Material for sequencing was blood.

The CDR3: CASTRDGNNSPLHF. CDR3 coding DNA: TGTGCCAGCACGAGGGACGGGAATAATTCACCCCTCCACTTT. The chain employs TRBV6-2 or TRBV6-3 and TRBJ1-6; D is possibly TRBD1 (5 bases). This CDR3 spans 14 amino acids. Germline assignment: CDR1 MNHEY and CDR2 SVGEGT. V was pared by 7 bases and J by 5 bases, with 12 bases between.